This TCR beta chain was sequenced for a study of CD8 T cells in Susac syndrome. Whole-study context: When their blood was taken, the Susac syndrome patients had either not yet had any therapy, were taking corticosteroids, or were taking intravenous immunoglobulin alone.

Germline CDR1 MDHEN, CDR2 SYDVKM. This CDR3 has 16 residues. Trimming removed 4 bases from V and 2 bases from J, with 17 bases in between. 0.5 to 1 ug RNA was reverse transcribed with random hexamers. It was immunoSEQ multiplex PCR that amplified TCR beta CDR3 across 54 Vbeta and 13 Jbeta. TCRdb fed the immunoSEQ multiplex PCR reads into MiXCR, producing one record per CDR3 protein. The sample contains 80,000 to 95,000 distinct CDR3 sequences, 94% of which appear only once. The CD8+ and CD4+ T cells were isolated magnetically using a negative isolation approach, whereas the TEMRA cells were enriched by FACS.

This TCR came from a human donor with Susac syndrome. The chain uses TRBV28 and TRBJ2-5, with D maybe TRBD1 (6 bases). The specimen sequenced was CD8+ T cells from PBMCs. CDR3 in amino acids: CASSSWPGRGQETQYF. The CDR3 region has the DNA TGTGCCAGCAGTTCGTGGCCAGGCAGGGGTCAAGAGACCCAGTACTTC.